This is a list of T cell receptor beta chains from one sample in a study of blood T cells in healthy people across ages. TCRdb ran MiXCR on the 5' RACE reads and lists one entry per CDR3 protein. The table has 1.5 million to 2 million distinct CDR3 sequences, approximately 50% seen once. The sample comprised blood. Every receptor here comes from a woman aged 35 to 49 in good health. Each CDR3 is given with its conserved first and last residue. Rows may omit the clone size; those that give it use once, few, many or a size class.

TRBJ1-2,.,TRBV20-1,16,CSARGGKQPFDYGYTF
TRBJ1-1,.,TRBV6-5,10,CAVRRVEAFF
TRBJ2-3,.,TRBV4-3,16,CASSHFGTSLTDTQYF
TRBJ1-5,once,TRBV7-2,15,CASSPGIESNQPQHF
TRBJ2-3,few,TRBV28,17,CASSPTGTGVYTDTQYF
TRBJ2-3,.,TRBV27,14,CASSLKQGTDTQYF
TRBJ2-1,.,TRBV7-9,14,CASSTGGQGVEQFF
TRBJ2-3,.,TRBV5-1,17,CASSLTVGAVSTDTQYF
TRBJ2-6,.,TRBV20-1,15,CSARDLNAGANVLTF
TRBJ2-3,.,TRBV12-3/TRBV12-4,16,CASSSLWTGKGDTQYF
TRBJ2-1,few,TRBV29-1,12,CSARQYGGEQFF
TRBJ2-7,few,TRBV6-2/TRBV6-3,17,CASRPQLGQGAFYEQYF
TRBJ2-7,.,TRBV27,15,CASRGSGQGYGEQYF
TRBJ1-4,.,TRBV6-5,14,CASSMDRGDEKLFF
TRBJ1-5,.,TRBV10-3,17,CAISGDSPMTSNQPQHF
TRBJ2-6,.,TRBV27,14,CASRGNLGTNVLTF
TRBJ1-1,.,TRBV28,14,CASSHGQGWTEAFF
TRBJ2-6,.,TRBV11-1,13,CASSVMGANVLTF
TRBJ2-1,.,TRBV7-2,15,CASSMTGGFYNEQFF
.,.,TRBV20-1,15,CSAREWGVYQETQYF
TRBJ2-3,.,TRBV6-2/TRBV6-3,11,CASSSTDTRYF
TRBJ1-2,.,TRBV24-1,15,CATSDGAGPDYGYTF
TRBJ1-1,.,TRBV20-1,12,CSARDWRGEAFF
TRBJ2-3,few,TRBV20-1,14,CSASATGYADTQYF
TRBJ2-5,.,TRBV7-2,17,CASSHGLAGGWGETQYF
TRBJ2-5,.,TRBV3-1,15,CASTRLGTGYNEQYF
TRBJ2-5,once,TRBV25-1,15,CASSGLGTRQETQYF
TRBJ1-4,few,TRBV9,14,CASSVDASNEKLFF
TRBJ2-7,many,TRBV20-1,13,CSAGDRGLYEQYF
TRBJ2-4,few,TRBV7-2,14,CASSPGGAENIQYF
TRBJ1-4,few,TRBV4-3,16,CASSQGQGATNEKLFF
TRBJ2-7,.,TRBV2,13,CASNSDRSHEQYF
TRBJ2-5,.,TRBV2,14,CASRLGRGQETQYF
TRBJ1-2,.,TRBV15,14,CATSLAGTDYGYTF
TRBJ2-3,few,TRBV5-1,16,CASSLEGRGRADTQYF
TRBJ2-5,.,TRBV7-9,19,CASSPRGGHIGGDQETQYF
TRBJ2-7,.,TRBV10-3,11,CAISEDYEQYF
TRBJ2-1,.,TRBV6-2/TRBV6-3,15,CASSYGGPSYNEQFF
TRBJ2-1,.,TRBV4-3,14,CASSQGPRTNEQFF
TRBJ2-3,once,TRBV7-9,16,CASSILRGLITDTQYF
TRBJ2-1,.,TRBV27,16,CASSPPASGAYNEQFF
TRBJ2-4,.,TRBV6-2/TRBV6-3,16,CASSTRDRVPKNIQYF
.,.,TRBV11-2,18,CASSSLIAGTQSTYEQYF
TRBJ2-6,few,TRBV6-2/TRBV6-3,17,CASSYLLLATGANVLTF
TRBJ2-5,.,TRBV7-2,15,CAGSLALGQVRTQYF
TRBJ2-1,.,TRBV20-1,14,CSARRGTSRNEQFF
TRBJ1-2,.,TRBV28,15,CASSLSPQQDYGYTF
TRBJ1-1,.,TRBV20-1,12,CRLSRGSTEAFF
TRBJ2-5,.,TRBV7-2,18,CASSRNAVGGINGETQYF
TRBJ2-1,.,TRBV6-2/TRBV6-3,14,CASSRTGPHNEQFF
TRBJ2-1,few,TRBV3-1,19,CASSRLVDSGTGFYNEQFF
TRBJ2-3,.,TRBV7-2,15,CASSKDRQGTDTQYF
TRBJ1-1,.,TRBV28,14,CASSRDGETTEAFF
TRBJ1-6,.,TRBV7-9,17,CASSLMPVRESGSPLHF
TRBJ2-7,few,TRBV12-3/TRBV12-4,13,CASRSGPPYEQYF